This TCR beta chain is from a study of neurological immune-mediated disorders. General study results and limits: According to phylogenetic grouping, one related-CDR3 cluster, a possible signature, contained the repertoires of 18 of 34 multiple sclerosis patients.

For the unsorted libraries, 2 million PBMCs stored at -80 C served as input. This clonotype was counted at least ten times. Its antigen is as yet unknown. 5'RACE generated cDNA with 10-nucleotide random UMIs. TCRdb reanalysed the 5' RACE reads using MiXCR and keeps one entry per CDR3 protein. The repertoire holds over 45,000 distinct CDR3 sequences, with roughly 3.2% as singletons. This clonotype was obtained from a woman aged 45-65 years with multiple sclerosis. Sequences were obtained from PBMCs.

CDR3 protein: CASSHLARPDTQYF. CDR3 nucleotide sequence: TGTGCCAGCAGCCATTTAGCCCGGCCAGATACGCAGTATTTT. This sequence joins TRBV3-1 and TRBJ2-3, with no clear D. This CDR3 region has 14 residues. Germline V gene lookup returns CDR1 LGHDT and CDR2 YNNKEL (reference sequence). Trimming cost V 3 bases and J 4 bases, with 11 bases left between them.